What follows are 26 T cell receptor beta chains derived from one specimen sequenced in a study of blood T cell repertoires in COVID-19. Measured with immunoSEQ multiplex PCR; TCRdb has only the in-frame clones, and not every one. Counted here are about 480,000 clones, roughly 90% occurring once; the ten biggest clones make up 1.5% to 2%. What was sequenced was PBMCs or T cells enriched from blood (not recorded which). The receptor set was obtained from a woman aged 40 to 50 who had recovered from COVID-19.

V usage is TRBV7-2 and J usage is TRBJ1-2; 9 nucleotides agree with TRBD1. There are 16 residues in the CDR3. V was clipped by 2 bases and J by 6 bases; unmatched bases: 10. Germline CDR1 and CDR2: SGHTA and FQGNSA. For the CDR3, the DNA is TGTGCCAGCAGCTTAATAGTGGACAGGGGCCGGGATGGCTACACCTTC. Translation gives CASSLIVDRGRDGYTF.

The gene calls are TRBV29-1 and TRBJ1-1; D is unclear. The CDR3 sequence is 12 residues long. CDR1 and CDR2 (germline): SQVTM, ANQGSEA. The V gene lost 6 bases and the J gene lost 10 bases, with 18 bases spanning the gap. The CDR3 nucleotides read TGCAGCGTCGAACCAGGCACGATTGGAGCTTTCTTT. Protein sequence: CSVEPGTIGAFF.

A note on this clone: Other DNA variants within this sample encode the same CDR3. The chain couples TRBV7-2 to TRBJ2-7; D perhaps matches TRBD2 (5 bases). Per germline, CDR1 SGHTA and CDR2 FQGNSA. The V end lost 1 base, the J end lost 0 bases, and 7 bases lay between the germline ends. This CDR3 has 14 residues. The CDR3 sequence: CASSLVASSYEQYF. The CDR3 nucleotides read TGTGCCAGCAGCTTAGTAGCGAGCTCCTACGAGCAGTACTTC.

The rearrangement links TRBV5-8 to TRBJ2-3, with D possibly TRBD2 on 5 matching bases. There are 15 residues in the CDR3. Germline CDR1 and CDR2: SGHTS and YDEGEE. Trimming left V 1 base short and J 4 bases short, with 13 bases between. The CDR3 protein is CASSLPGFSADTQYF. The CDR3 nucleotides are TGTGCCAGCAGCTTGCCGGGGTTCTCCGCAGATACGCAGTATTTT.

V and J are TRBV7-9 and TRBJ1-5; TRBD1 agrees at 7 bases. Germline CDR1 SEHNR, CDR2 FQNEAQ (reference sequence). This CDR3 contains 15 residues. J lost 1 base, V lost 1 base, and 1 base had no gene match. CDR3 sequence: CASSLEGGSNQPQHF. The CDR3 DNA is TGTGCCAGCAGCTTAGAAGGGGGCAGCAATCAGCCCCAGCATTTT.

The genes are TRBV7-2 and TRBJ1-1; 7 nucleotides match TRBD1. The CDR3 loop spans 15 amino acids. The germline V gene encodes CDR1 SGHTA and CDR2 FQGNSA. The trim removed 5 bases at V and 3 bases at J, leaving 9 bases unmatched. The CDR3: CASSTRWDSYTEAFF. In DNA, the CDR3 is TGTGCCAGCAGCACTAGGTGGGACAGTTACACTGAAGCTTTCTTT. Full variable domain (outside the CDR3, taken from reference TRBV7-2 and TRBJ1-1): GAGVSQSPSNKVTEKGKDVELRCDPISGHTALYWYRQSLGQGLEFLIYFQGNSAPDKSGLPSDRFSAERTGGSVSTLTIQRTQQEDSAVYLCASSTRWDSYTEAFFGQGTRLTVV.

This sequence joins TRBV5-4 and TRBJ2-7; 9 bases agree with TRBD2. The CDR3 is made up of 15 amino acids. Germline V CDR1 and CDR2: SGHNT, YYREEE (reference sequence). J gave up 1 base and V 4 bases, and 6 bases lay outside the gene matches. CDR3 sequence: CASSGGLAKSYEQYF. Written as DNA, the CDR3 is TGTGCCAGCAGCGGAGGACTAGCGAAATCCTACGAGCAGTACTTC.

The CDR3 DNA is TGTGCCAGCGAAACCCAGGGAACTAACTATGGCTACACCTTC. It encodes CASETQGTNYGYTF. The J gene is TRBJ1-2, the V gene TRBV9; the D gene is possibly TRBD1 (5 bases). CDR1 SGDLS and CDR2 YYNGEE come from the germline V gene. The V gene lost 7 bases and the J gene lost 0 bases, with 13 bases spanning the gap. The CDR3 extends over 14 amino acids.

This chain links TRBV7-8 with TRBJ1-4; 10 nucleotides align to TRBD1. CDR1 is SGHVS and CDR2 is FQNEAQ in the germline V gene. The CDR3 runs 18 residues. V lost 5 bases and J lost 5; bases outside the gene matches: 14. The CDR3 DNA reads TGTGCCAGCAGCGCCTTTCCCGGGACAGGGGTTCGGAATGAAAAACTGTTTTTT. It specifies CASSAFPGTGVRNEKLFF. Based on the CDR3 plus reference TRBV7-8 and TRBJ1-4, the full variable domain is GAGVSQSPRYKVAKRGQDVALRCDPISGHVSLFWYQQALGQGPEFLTYFQNEAQLDKSGLPSDRFFAERPEGSVSTLKIQRTQQEDSAVYLCASSAFPGTGVRNEKLFFGSGTQLSVL.

The chain combines TRBV4-3 with TRBJ2-4; maybe TRBD1 (5 bases). Germline CDR1 reads LGHNA; CDR2 reads YSLEER. Between the trimmed V and J ends, which lost 4 bases and 0 bases, there was a span of 16 bases. CDR3 length: 17 amino acids. CDR3: CASSPSVTGTAKNIQYF. In nucleotides, the CDR3 is TGCGCCAGCAGCCCATCCGTTACAGGAACAGCCAAAAACATTCAGTACTTC.

The rearrangement joins TRBV10-2 to TRBJ2-5; D is perhaps TRBD2 (5 bases). Between the trimmed V and J ends, which lost 6 bases and 5 bases, there was a span of 10 bases. Germline V gene sequence: CDR1 WSHSY, CDR2 SAAADI. This CDR3 region has 12 residues. The DNA for the CDR3 is TGCGCCAGCAGCGAGGGTCGGGAGACCCAGTACTTC. Translated: CASSEGRETQYF.

The chain links TRBV5-6 to TRBJ1-6, with no clear D. CDR3 length: 15 residues. V was trimmed by 1 base and J by 8 bases, leaving 13 bases between them. Germline V lookup: CDR1 SGHDT, CDR2 YYEEEE. CDR3 in amino acids: CASSLITQDYSPLHF. Written as DNA, the CDR3 is TGTGCCAGCAGCTTGATTACACAAGACTATTCACCCCTCCACTTT.

The CDR3 DNA is TGTGCCAGCAGTTGGGGGGGAGGGAACACTGAAGCTTTCTTT. As protein: CASSWGGGNTEAFF. The rearrangement uses TRBV6-5 and TRBJ1-1; TRBD1 is a possible D gene (5 bases). Germline V gene data show CDR1 as MNHEY and CDR2 as SVGAGI. V was cut by 4 bases and J by 1 base, with 10 bases left in between. The CDR3 totals 14 residues.

The chain joins TRBV7-8 to TRBJ1-2; TRBD1 aligns across 8 bases. This CDR3 contains 16 residues. Germline-derived CDR1 and CDR2 are SGHVS and FQNEAQ. V dropped 1 base and J dropped 4; count of bases not matched to a gene: 8. CDR3 residues: CASSLGSGTGAYGYTF. The CDR3 region has the DNA TGTGCCAGCAGCTTAGGGTCCGGGACAGGAGCCTATGGCTACACCTTC.

The V gene is TRBV7-2, the J gene TRBJ1-2; 9 nucleotides agree with TRBD1. V lost 0 bases and J lost 4; bases outside the gene matches: 18. CDR1 and CDR2 from the germline V gene are SGHTA and FQGNSA. This CDR3 has 20 residues. The CDR3 sequence is CASSLADQLTNRGLSYGYTF. DNA of the CDR3: TGTGCCAGCAGCTTAGCCGACCAACTTACAAACAGGGGGCTAAGCTATGGCTACACCTTC.

This chain joins TRBV10-2 and TRBJ2-1; weak D call: TRBD1 (6 bases). Germline assignment: CDR1 WSHSY and CDR2 SAAADI. Between the trimmed V and J ends, which lost 8 bases and 6 bases, there was a span of 29 bases. CDR3 size: 18 residues. The CDR3 here is CASLQLTGQYASRNEQFF. DNA for the CDR3: TGCGCCAGCCTTCAATTAACTGGACAGTACGCATCCCGCAATGAGCAGTTCTTC.

The chain couples TRBV27 to TRBJ2-7, with D perhaps matching TRBD1 (7 bases). V lost 4 bases, J lost 9 bases, and 25 bases lay in between. CDR3 length: 16 amino acids. From germline, CDR1 is MNHEY and CDR2 SMNVEV (reference sequence). The CDR3 DNA reads TGTGCCAGCAGTTCTCATCTCGACAGGGTTAAGGAGGGGCAGTACTTC. Amino acid sequence: CASSSHLDRVKEGQYF.

The chain is built from TRBV30 and TRBJ1-5; TRBD1 might be the D (6 bases). Trimming took off 4 bases at V and 1 base at J, with 11 bases between the two ends. Germline V gene lookup returns CDR1 GTSNPN and CDR2 SVGIG (reference sequence). The CDR3 runs to 14 residues. The CDR3 sequence: CAWNREISNQPQHF. The DNA for the CDR3 is TGTGCCTGGAACAGGGAAATAAGCAATCAGCCCCAGCATTTT.

V gene TRBV28 combines with J gene TRBJ1-4, with TRBD1 identical over 7 bases. Germline lookup yields CDR1 MDHEN and CDR2 SYDVKM. The CDR3 covers 13 residues. The V and J ends lost 8 bases and 8 bases, in that order; junction bases with no gene match: 8. The CDR3 here is CASRAGGREKLFF. CDR3 nucleotide sequence: TGTGCCAGCCGAGCAGGGGGGAGGGAAAAACTGTTTTTT.

The chain is built from TRBV28 and TRBJ1-2; 8 positions agree with TRBD1. This CDR3 spans 15 amino acids. Germline trimming cut 2 bases from V and 4 bases from J; bases unmatched to any gene: 6. Germline assignment: CDR1 MDHEN and CDR2 SYDVKM. This chain's CDR3 is CASSLQGARAYGYTF. The CDR3, as DNA: TGTGCCAGCAGTTTACAGGGGGCAAGGGCCTATGGCTACACCTTC.

The gene calls are TRBV18 and TRBJ2-3; D is perhaps TRBD2 (6 bases). Germline V lookup: CDR1 KGHSH, CDR2 LQKENI. The CDR3 contains 17 residues. V gave up 1 base and J gave up 6 bases, with 20 bases separating them. The CDR3 here is CASSPLAGREGGDTQYF. CDR3 coding DNA: TGTGCCAGCTCACCACTGGCCGGGCGGGAAGGTGGTGATACGCAGTATTTT.

This chain joins TRBV21-1 and TRBJ1-1; the table gives TRBD1 as D, unverified against the DNA. TRBV21-1 is a known pseudogene. This CDR3 is built from 17 residues. In DNA, the CDR3 is TGTGCCAGCAGAAGACAAAGACAGGGGGCTTTGGAGACTGAAGCTTTCTTT. This sequence encodes CASRRQRQGALETEAFF.

This rearrangement joins TRBV18 to TRBJ2-1; tentative D call: TRBD1 (6 bases). This CDR3 has 15 residues. V was clipped by 4 bases and J by 4 bases, with 14 bases between them. Per the germline V gene, CDR1 is KGHSH and CDR2 is LQKENI. The CDR3 is CASSLTTGYYNEQFF. The DNA of the CDR3 is TGTGCCAGCTCACTGACGACAGGTTATTACAATGAGCAGTTCTTC.

The V gene is TRBV6-2 or TRBV6-3, the J gene TRBJ2-7, with D tentatively TRBD2 (6 bases). CDR1 MNHEY and CDR2 SVGEGT come from the germline V gene. The CDR3 is 13 amino acids. Trimming left V 6 bases short and J 1 base short, with 10 bases between. The CDR3 DNA is TGTGCCAGCAGCCGCGGGGCGTCCTACGAGCAGTACTTC. Its protein product is CASSRGASYEQYF.

The chain carries TRBV5-4 and TRBJ2-7, with 7 nucleotides matching TRBD2. V shed 5 bases and J 2 bases; nucleotides not matched to a gene: 7. CDR1 is SGHNT, CDR2 YYREEE, per germline (reference sequence). The CDR3 totals 14 residues. CDR3 in amino acids: CASRPAGDAYEQYF. CDR3 nucleotides: TGTGCCAGCAGGCCGGCGGGGGACGCCTACGAGCAGTACTTC.

The chain uses TRBV6-5 and TRBJ2-2; TRBD2 might be the D (6 bases). The CDR3 extends over 14 amino acids. The V and J ends lost 6 bases and 4 bases respectively, with 12 bases between them. Germline V gives CDR1 MNHEY, CDR2 SVGAGI. Here the CDR3 reads CASRRGGFTGELFF. Written as DNA, the CDR3 is TGTGCCAGCAGGCGCGGAGGGTTCACCGGGGAGCTGTTTTTT.